This is a list of T cell receptor beta chains from one sample in a study of shared clonotypes between healthy human individuals. The assay was immunoSEQ multiplex PCR, and TCRdb's table has in-frame clones only and misses some. The data show 550,000 to 650,000 clones, with approximately 96% seen just once and less than 0.12% held by the top ten. The source material was naive CD8+ T cells sorted from blood. The receptors originated from a woman aged 25 to 39 in good health. Both conserved end residues are part of each CDR3. A D gene is named only where the DNA matches it firmly. The listing skips clone size in some rows; elsewhere it reads once, few, many or a size class.

j_gene	v_gene	len	d_gene	abundance	CDR3aa	CDR3nt
TRBJ2-7	TRBV6-5	14	TRBD2	NA	CASSSGGSSYEQYF	TGTGCCAGCAGTTCCGGGGGGAGCTCCTACGAGCAGTACTTC
TRBJ1-2	TRBV27	16	TRBD1	NA	CASRPTRGLMDYGYTF	TGTGCCAGCAGACCAACTAGGGGGCTGATGGACTATGGCTACACCTTC
TRBJ2-7	TRBV4-1	14	TRBD1	NA	CASSQAGGGYEQYF	TGCGCCAGCAGCCAAGCAGGGGGCGGATACGAGCAGTACTTC
TRBJ2-7	TRBV16	14	NA	NA	CASSPQGGSYEQYF	TGTGCCAGCAGCCCCCAGGGGGGGTCCTACGAGCAGTACTTC
TRBJ1-1	TRBV6-6	12	NA	NA	CASSYPALEAFF	TGTGCCAGCAGTTACCCTGCCCTTGAAGCTTTCTTT
TRBJ1-5	TRBV4-1	16	NA	few	CASSQDGGLSNQPQHF	TGCGCCAGCAGCCAAGATGGGGGGCTGAGCAATCAGCCCCAGCATTTT
TRBJ2-3	TRBV9	16	TRBD2	NA	CASSVGDSGSTDTQYF	TGTGCCAGCAGCGTAGGGGATAGCGGGAGCACAGATACGCAGTATTTT
TRBJ2-7	TRBV2	17	TRBD2	NA	CASTLELPGLSSYEQYF	TGTGCCAGCACCCTAGAGCTCCCGGGACTAAGCTCCTACGAGCAGTACTTC
TRBJ2-1	TRBV28	16	TRBD1	NA	CASRDRDRSSYNEQFF	TGTGCCAGCAGGGATCGGGACAGAAGCTCCTACAATGAGCAGTTCTTC
TRBJ1-2	TRBV5-1	15	TRBD1	NA	CASSGAGTGGYGYTF	TGCGCCAGCAGCGGCGCCGGGACAGGCGGTTATGGCTACACCTTC
TRBJ2-7	TRBV30	16	TRBD2	NA	CAWIDSGRSPTGEQYF	TGTGCCTGGATCGATAGCGGGAGGAGCCCTACGGGGGAGCAGTACTTC
TRBJ2-1	TRBV23-1	16	TRBD2	NA	CASSHVGLAPYNEQFF	TGCGCCAGCAGTCACGTTGGACTAGCGCCTTACAATGAGCAGTTCTTC
TRBJ1-6	TRBV15	16	TRBD1	NA	CATSRDSDRAGSPLHF	TGTGCCACCAGCAGAGATTCGGACAGGGCGGGTTCACCCCTCCACTTT
TRBJ2-3	TRBV29-1	13	NA	NA	CSVMTGSTDTQYF	TGCAGCGTTATGACGGGTAGCACAGATACGCAGTATTTT
TRBJ1-5	TRBV21-1	15	NA	NA	CATPRTVKGNQPQHF	TGTGCCACCCCCCGGACGGTTAAGGGCAATCAGCCCCAGCATTTT
TRBJ1-6	TRBV14	15	TRBD1	NA	CASSPGQGDNSPLHF	TGTGCCAGCAGCCCTGGACAGGGAGATAATTCACCCCTCCACTTT
TRBJ2-7	TRBV27	17	TRBD2	NA	CASSPSETSGRADEQYF	TGTGCCAGCAGTCCCTCCGAGACTAGCGGGAGGGCGGACGAGCAGTACTTC
TRBJ2-3	TRBV6-6	15	TRBD2	NA	CASRVLAAGTDTQYF	TGTGCCAGCAGGGTACTAGCGGCCGGCACAGATACGCAGTATTTT
TRBJ2-7	TRBV27	15	TRBD2	NA	CASSSPGLAEYEQYF	TGTGCCAGCAGTTCCCCCGGACTAGCGGAATACGAGCAGTACTTC
TRBJ2-7	TRBV10-2	14	NA	NA	CANQGRSPRYEQYF	TGCGCCAACCAGGGGAGGTCTCCCCGCTACGAGCAGTACTTC
TRBJ2-1	TRBV9	18	NA	NA	CASSVGLLGAQGYNEQFF	TGTGCCAGCAGCGTAGGTCTGCTGGGAGCGCAAGGCTACAATGAGCAGTTCTTC
TRBJ2-7	TRBV11-1	14	NA	NA	CASSPTTFSYEQYF	TGTGCCAGCAGCCCGACCACATTCTCCTACGAGCAGTACTTC
TRBJ1-1	TRBV4-1	15	NA	NA	CASSQGGVSGTEAFF	TGCGCCAGCAGCCAAGGGGGGGTGAGCGGCACTGAAGCTTTCTTT
TRBJ1-1	TRBV7-2	13	NA	NA	CASSSHRYTEAFF	TGTGCCAGCAGCTCCCACAGGTACACTGAAGCTTTCTTT